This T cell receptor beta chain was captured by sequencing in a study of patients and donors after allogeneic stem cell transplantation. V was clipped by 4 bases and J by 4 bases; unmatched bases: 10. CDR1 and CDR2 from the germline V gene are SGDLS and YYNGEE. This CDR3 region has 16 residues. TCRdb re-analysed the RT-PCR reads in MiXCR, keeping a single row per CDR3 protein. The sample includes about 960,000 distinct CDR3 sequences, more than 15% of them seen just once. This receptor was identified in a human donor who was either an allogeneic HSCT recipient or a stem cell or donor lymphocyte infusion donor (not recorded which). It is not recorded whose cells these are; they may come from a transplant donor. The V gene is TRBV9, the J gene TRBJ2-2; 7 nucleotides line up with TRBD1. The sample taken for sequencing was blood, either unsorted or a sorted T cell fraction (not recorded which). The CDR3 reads CASSPPDRTFTGELFF. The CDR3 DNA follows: TGTGCCAGCAGCCCGCCGGACAGGACCTTCACCGGGGAGCTGTTTTTT.